This TCR beta chain comes out of a study of shared clonotypes between healthy human individuals. This CDR3 spans 13 amino acids. V lost 5 bases to trimming and J lost 5 bases, with 12 bases between them. The germline V gene encodes CDR1 MNHNY and CDR2 SVGAGI (reference sequence). Clones were sequenced by immunoSEQ multiplex PCR, and TCRdb holds only the in-frame ones, with some missing. This sample has roughly 2.4 million clones; 95% occur once, and the top ten carry around 0.13%. There were only Caucasian adults among the donors, and all lived in Nashville, Tennessee. The sequence was obtained from a man aged 18-30 years in good health. V is TRBV6-6 and J is TRBJ1-2; D may be TRBD1 (6 bases). The source material was naive CD4+ T cells sorted from blood. Specified subset: CD45RA+ positively selected. The CDR3 bases are TGTGCCAGCAGTGCACAGGGAGAATATGGCTACACCTTC. This encodes CASSAQGEYGYTF.